This passage covers 22 T cell receptor beta chains from one sample sequenced in a study of memory CD4+ T cells and cytomegalovirus serostatus. Clones were sequenced by immunoSEQ multiplex PCR, and TCRdb holds only the in-frame ones, with some missing. The data contain 45,000 to 70,000 clones, 82% of them seen just once; the ten biggest clones take up 0.5%. Single viable CD3+CD4+CD8-CD45RO+ cells were sorted as the memory CD4+ T cells. The sample taken for sequencing was memory CD4+ T cells from blood. The receptors derive from an adult in good health and CMV-seronegative. Some clones in this sample may be carry-over from other donors' samples.

The chain employs TRBV5-1 and TRBJ2-5; D perhaps matches TRBD1 (6 bases). In germline, CDR1 is SGHRS, CDR2 YFSETQ. Between the trimmed V and J ends, which lost 4 bases and 2 bases, there was a span of 9 bases. The CDR3 totals 13 residues. This chain's CDR3 is CASSPRGQETQYF. CDR3 in DNA: TGCGCCAGCAGCCCGAGGGGGCAAGAGACCCAGTACTTC.

This clone was found a few times. In nucleotides, the CDR3 is TGTGCCAGCACCCTCTCCAAGCGCTCCTATAATTCACCCCTCCACTTT. Translated, it gives CASTLSKRSYNSPLHF. The rearrangement joins TRBV27 to TRBJ1-6; no reliable D call. The CDR3 spans 16 residues. The ends were cut back, 7 bases at V and 0 bases at J, with 13 bases in the middle. The germline V gene encodes CDR1 MNHEY and CDR2 SMNVEV (reference sequence).

CDR3 in DNA: TGTGCCAGCGTGGGTTGGGGGTTTGATCAGCCCCAGCATTTT. This codes for CASVGWGFDQPQHF. The chain couples TRBV6-1 to TRBJ1-5; D is perhaps TRBD1 (5 bases). This CDR3 is built from 14 residues. CDR1 is MNHNS, CDR2 SASEGT, per germline. V was trimmed by 8 bases and J by 5 bases, leaving 16 bases between them.

Comments on this clone: The same CDR3 can be traced to other DNA sequences in this sample. This rearrangement joins TRBV28 to TRBJ1-2; D might be TRBD1 (6 bases). The CDR3 totals 15 residues. V was cut by 3 bases and J by 5 bases, with 16 bases left in between. Germline V gene sequence: CDR1 MDHEN, CDR2 SYDVKM. CDR3 region: CASSLGGASHYGYTF. In DNA form, the CDR3 reads TGTGCCAGCAGTTTGGGGGGCGCTTCGCATTATGGCTACACCTTC.

The V call is TRBV5-1, the J call TRBJ2-1; D is possibly TRBD1 or TRBD2 (5 bases each). The V end was cut by 0 bases, the J end by 9 bases, with 7 bases between. The CDR3 covers 12 residues. Germline loops: CDR1 SGHRS, CDR2 YFSETQ. Written as DNA, the CDR3 is TGCGCCAGCAGCTTGGGAGGGGCTGAGCAGTTCTTC. Its protein is CASSLGGAEQFF.

The chain joins TRBV4-1 to TRBJ2-1; unclear D gene. The germline CDR1 and CDR2 sequences are MGHRA and YSYEKL. The CDR3 has 14 amino acids. The V end was cut by 4 bases, the J end by 1 base, with 8 bases between. CDR3: CASSLSSSYNEQFF. The CDR3 nucleotides read TGCGCCAGCAGCCTGAGTAGTTCCTACAATGAGCAGTTCTTC.

This chain uses TRBV7-9 with TRBJ2-7; possibly TRBD1 or TRBD2 for D (5 bases each). The V end lost 0 bases, the J end lost 6 bases, and 12 bases lay between the germline ends. Germline V gene lookup returns CDR1 SEHNR and CDR2 FQNEAQ (reference sequence). This CDR3 has 14 amino acids. CDR3 sequence (DNA): TGTGCCAGCAGCTTAGCGTCGAGGGGCGGCGAGCAGTACTTC. Translated, it gives CASSLASRGGEQYF.

V is TRBV5-1 and J is TRBJ2-2; 10 bases agree with TRBD2. This CDR3 is built from 17 residues. Trimming cost V 0 bases and J 0 bases; bases outside gene matches: 2. Germline loops: CDR1 SGHRS, CDR2 YFSETQ. CDR3: CASSLASGRANTGELFF. The CDR3, as DNA: TGCGCCAGCAGCTTGGCCAGCGGGAGGGCGAACACCGGGGAGCTGTTTTTT.

The chain recombines TRBV5-4 with TRBJ2-3; TRBD2 might be the D (5 bases). The germline CDR1 and CDR2 sequences are SGHNT and YYREEE (reference sequence). The CDR3 sequence is 15 residues long. V was pared by 0 bases and J by 0 bases, with 8 bases between. The CDR3 region has the DNA TGTGCCAGCAGCTTGGGGGGAGCTAGCACAGATACGCAGTATTTT. Residues: CASSLGGASTDTQYF.

The rearrangement joins TRBV7-2 to TRBJ2-5, with 10 bases matching TRBD2. CDR1 is SGHTA, CDR2 FQGNSA, per germline. The junction had 2 bases not matched to a gene; V was cut back by 5 bases and J by 2 bases. This CDR3 is built from 14 residues. CDR3 bases: TGTGCCAGCAGCCCGGGACTAGCGCAAGAGACCCAGTACTTC. Translated: CASSPGLAQETQYF.

The chain carries TRBV5-4 and TRBJ2-2, with a tentative D call TRBD2 (6 bases). The germline V gene has CDR1 SGHNT and CDR2 YYREEE (reference sequence). The CDR3 has 15 amino acids. Trimming cost V 2 bases and J 1 base, with 9 bases left between them. CDR3 DNA: TGTGCCAGCAGCTTACCTAGCGTGAACACCGGGGAGCTGTTTTTT. The encoded protein is CASSLPSVNTGELFF.

The rearrangement links TRBV6-1 to TRBJ2-7; tentative D call: TRBD1 (5 bases). The CDR3 length is 12 residues. The V and J ends lost 6 bases and 0 bases respectively, with 6 bases between them. Germline CDR1 MNHNS, CDR2 SASEGT. CDR3 protein: CASSRVSYEQYF. CDR3 sequence (DNA): TGTGCCAGCAGCAGGGTCTCCTACGAGCAGTACTTC.

Here the CDR3 reads CASSRRTSGRSSYNEQFF. DNA for the CDR3: TGTGCCAGCAGCCGAAGGACTAGCGGTAGGAGCTCCTACAATGAGCAGTTCTTC. The rearrangement links TRBV7-8 to TRBJ2-1; 10 bases match TRBD2. The CDR3 covers 18 residues. Trimming took 5 bases from V and 0 from J; bases not matched to a gene: 10. The germline V gene has CDR1 SGHVS and CDR2 FQNEAQ.

The chain recombines TRBV28 with TRBJ2-1; 8 nucleotides agree with TRBD2. Per the germline V gene, CDR1 is MDHEN and CDR2 is SYDVKM. V trimming: 6 bases; J trimming: 7 bases; junction bases outside the gene matches: 11. CDR3 length: 15 residues. CDR3: CASSAGGALRNEQFF. CDR3 sequence (DNA): TGTGCCAGCAGCGCGGGGGGAGCTTTGAGGAATGAGCAGTTCTTC.

This sequence joins TRBV2 and TRBJ1-1; D gene ambiguous. The CDR3 runs to 13 residues. The germline gives CDR1 SNHLY, CDR2 FYNNEI. V lost 4 bases, J lost 2 bases, and 8 bases lay in between. The CDR3 nucleotides are TGTGCCAGCAGTGGGATCAGAAACACTGAAGCTTTCTTT. Residues: CASSGIRNTEAFF.

Of note for this clone: The sample carries other DNA sequences with the same CDR3. As DNA, the CDR3 is TGCGCCAGCAGCCAAGATCGTAGGAGCTCTGGGGCCAACGTCCTGACTTTC. Amino acids: CASSQDRRSSGANVLTF. The rearrangement uses TRBV4-3 and TRBJ2-6; D gene unclear. The CDR3 totals 17 residues. Germline assignment: CDR1 LGHNA and CDR2 YSLEER. Trimming cost V 0 bases and J 0 bases, with 9 bases left between them.

V usage is TRBV27 and J usage is TRBJ2-7; 7 nucleotides line up with TRBD2. This CDR3 spans 13 amino acids. Looked up from germline, CDR1 is MNHEY and CDR2 is SMNVEV (reference sequence). Trimming took 5 bases from V and 9 from J; bases not matched to a gene: 10. This CDR3 is CASSERDQLGQYF. The CDR3 DNA sequence: TGTGCCAGCAGTGAGCGGGATCAACTGGGGCAGTACTTC.

The gene calls are TRBV15 and TRBJ2-3; the match to TRBD1 covers 10 bases. This CDR3 region has 15 residues. Germline V gene lookup returns CDR1 LNHNV and CDR2 YYDKDF (reference sequence). Losses at the gene ends were 5 bases for V and 3 bases for J; bases not matched to a gene: 5. In DNA, the CDR3 is TGTGCCACCAGCCTGGACAGGGGGGGAACAGATACGCAGTATTTT. As protein: CATSLDRGGTDTQYF.

This chain connects TRBV2 to TRBJ2-3, with D perhaps matching TRBD1 or TRBD2 (6 bases each). Germline V gives CDR1 SNHLY, CDR2 FYNNEI. This CDR3 region has 16 residues. V was shortened by 8 bases and J by 2 bases, with 20 bases between the two germline ends. CDR3 loop: CASPSRGRRNTDTQYF. CDR3 nucleotides: TGTGCCAGCCCAAGCCGGGGGCGGAGGAACACAGATACGCAGTATTTT.

The chain combines TRBV6-6 with TRBJ1-3; no clear D gene. CDR1 is MNHNY, CDR2 SVGAGI, per germline (reference sequence). The CDR3 is made up of 13 amino acids. Trimming took off 7 bases at V and 4 bases at J, with 11 bases between the two ends. Here the CDR3 DNA reads TGTGCCAGCATCGAGGGTACCGGAAACACCATATATTTT. It codes for CASIEGTGNTIYF.

The rearrangement uses TRBV5-1 and TRBJ2-7, with D unresolved. The CDR3 is made up of 11 amino acids. Germline lookup yields CDR1 SGHRS and CDR2 YFSETQ. V was trimmed by 3 bases and J by 5 bases, leaving 6 bases between them. CDR3 bases: TGCGCCAGCAGCTCGGAGCACGAGCAGTACTTC. It yields the protein CASSSEHEQYF.

The rearrangement joins TRBV5-1 to TRBJ2-3; TRBD2 is a possible D gene (7 bases). Germline lookup yields CDR1 SGHRS and CDR2 YFSETQ. The V end was cut by 0 bases, the J end by 7 bases, with 12 bases between. CDR3 length equals 14 residues. The CDR3 DNA reads TGCGCCAGCAGCTTGGATTGGGGGGGGCATACGCAGTATTTT. Translation: CASSLDWGGHTQYF.